A single sample gave rise to the 16 T cell receptor beta chains below, sequenced in a study of T cell changes during pregnancy in multiple sclerosis. Assay used: immunoSEQ multiplex PCR; TCRdb lists only in-frame clones, some missing. The table has 14,000 to 15,000 clones, around 86% seen once. The sample consisted of CD8+ T cells from peripheral blood mononuclear cells, taken in the first trimester of pregnancy. The receptors were gathered from a female donor with multiple sclerosis, enrolled in a pregnancy study.

The chain links TRBV9 to TRBJ1-4, with unresolved D. Trimming pared 3 bases from V and 7 bases from J, leaving 16 bases between. Germline CDR1 reads SGDLS; CDR2 reads YYNGEE. This CDR3 is 15 amino acids long. The CDR3 DNA is TGTGCCAGCAGCGGTAGCGGCAGCTTTCGTGAAAAACTGTTTTTT. Its translation is CASSGSGSFREKLFF.

The CDR3 is CASSPSREQFF. The CDR3 DNA follows: TGCGCCAGCAGTCCTAGTCGTGAACAGTTCTTC. V gene TRBV10-2 combines with J gene TRBJ2-1, with D unresolved. The CDR3 contains 11 residues. The germline V and J ends were trimmed by 5 bases and 13 bases, with 12 bases remaining between them. CDR1 is WSHSY and CDR2 is SAAADI in the germline V gene.

The chain joins TRBV9 to TRBJ2-3; 7 nucleotides agree with TRBD2. V shed 4 bases, J shed 2 bases, and the junction held 4 bases outside the gene matches. CDR1 and CDR2 from the germline V gene are SGDLS and YYNGEE. The CDR3 has 14 amino acids. In nucleotides, the CDR3 is TGTGCCAGCAGCTCAAGCGGGATCACAGATACGCAGTATTTT. Translation gives CASSSSGITDTQYF.

This chain links TRBV27 with TRBJ1-1, with D uncertain. Germline V gives CDR1 MNHEY, CDR2 SMNVEV (reference sequence). CDR3 length: 14 residues. V shed 6 bases and J shed 5 bases, with 16 bases lying between them. The CDR3 DNA is TGTGCCAGCAGAATTGGGGTCGAGGGTACTGAAGCTTTCTTT. It codes for CASRIGVEGTEAFF.

This clone was seen a handful of times. The J gene is TRBJ2-3, the V gene TRBV5-5; TRBD1 might be the D (7 bases). V lost 1 base, J lost 0 bases, and 12 bases lay in between. Germline V gene lookup returns CDR1 SGHKS and CDR2 YYEKEE (reference sequence). CDR3 length equals 16 residues. CDR3 region: CASSLQAGGSTDTQYF. CDR3 nucleotide sequence: TGTGCCAGCAGCTTGCAGGCAGGGGGGAGCACAGATACGCAGTATTTT.

The chain is built from TRBV5-4 and TRBJ2-3; 8 positions match TRBD1. The CDR3 has 16 amino acids. J was trimmed by 0 bases and V by 9 bases; bases with no gene match: 12. The V gene's germline CDR1 is SGHNT and CDR2 YYREEE (reference sequence). CDR3 region: CATRDRLMVSTDTQYF. Written as DNA, the CDR3 is TGTGCCACCCGGGACAGGCTTATGGTTAGCACAGATACGCAGTATTTT.

The chain has TRBV29-1 and TRBJ2-7; 7 bases fit TRBD1. CDR1 and CDR2 from the germline V gene are SQVTM and ANQGSEA. The CDR3 spans 12 residues. Trimming removed 4 bases from V and 4 bases from J; junction bases left unmatched: 4. The CDR3 DNA reads TGCAGCGTTGCCGGGACAGTATACGAGCAGTACTTC. Amino acid sequence: CSVAGTVYEQYF.

V usage is TRBV5-4 and J usage is TRBJ2-7; D unresolved. CDR1 and CDR2 (germline): SGHNT, YYREEE (reference sequence). Trimming shortened V by 0 bases and J by 3 bases, and 4 bases separated the two germline ends. This CDR3 spans 12 amino acids. CDR3 protein: CASSLGHYEQYF. Here the CDR3 DNA reads TGTGCCAGCAGCTTGGGTCACTACGAGCAGTACTTC.

This clone appeared a few times. The V gene is TRBV6-1, the J gene TRBJ2-7; 9 nucleotides align to TRBD1. CDR3 length equals 15 residues. Trimming took 4 bases from V and 2 from J; bases not matched to a gene: 6. Germline CDR1 MNHNS, CDR2 SASEGT. The CDR3: CASSAQGTGPYEQYF. DNA of the CDR3: TGTGCCAGCAGTGCCCAAGGGACAGGGCCCTACGAGCAGTACTTC.

V is TRBV5-8 and J is TRBJ1-1; TRBD1 aligns across 10 bases. The CDR3 extends over 15 amino acids. V was clipped by 2 bases and J by 3 bases; unmatched bases: 4. CDR1 and CDR2 (germline): SGHTS, YDEGEE. CDR3 protein: CASSFGTGAHTEAFF. The CDR3, as DNA: TGTGCCAGCAGCTTTGGGACAGGGGCACACACTGAAGCTTTCTTT.

The sample holds a few counts of this clone. This chain links TRBV10-3 with TRBJ2-2, with unresolved D. The V end was cut by 5 bases, the J end by 1 base, with 2 bases between. This CDR3 has 12 residues. CDR1 ENHRY and CDR2 SYGVKD come from the germline V gene. In DNA, the CDR3 is TGTGCCATCAGTCAGAACACCGGGGAGCTGTTTTTT. Amino acid sequence: CAISQNTGELFF.

This clone occurred once. This chain links TRBV7-9 with TRBJ2-1; D is undetermined. The CDR3 runs 11 residues. Germline CDR1 and CDR2: SEHNR and FQNEAQ (reference sequence). V was clipped by 4 bases and J by 8 bases, with 6 bases between them. The CDR3 region has the DNA TGTGCCAGCAGCTCTCCTTATGAGCAGTTCTTC. It codes for CASSSPYEQFF. Variable domain in full (rest from reference TRBV7-9 and TRBJ2-1): DTGVSQNPRHKITKRGQNVTFRCDPISEHNRLYWYRQTLGQGPEFLTYFQNEAQLEKSRLLSDRFSAERPKGSFSTLEIQRTEQGDSAMYLCASSSPYEQFFGPGTRLTVL.

CDR3 amino acids: CASIPYGAGENTGELFF. In DNA, the CDR3 is TGTGCCAGCATACCCTACGGAGCAGGGGAAAACACCGGGGAGCTGTTTTTT. The V call is TRBV27, the J call TRBJ2-2; TRBD1 is a possible D gene (6 bases). Trimming took off 7 bases at V and 2 bases at J, with 20 bases between the two ends. Germline assignment: CDR1 MNHEY and CDR2 SMNVEV (reference sequence). CDR3 length equals 17 residues.

This rearrangement joins TRBV7-9 to TRBJ2-5; 10 bases align to TRBD2. The CDR3 covers 17 residues. Germline V CDR1 and CDR2: SEHNR, FQNEAQ (reference sequence). V trimming: 5 bases; J trimming: 2 bases; junction bases outside the gene matches: 11. The CDR3 loop reads CASSPLPGTSVQETQYF. The CDR3 nucleotides read TGTGCCAGCAGCCCCCTCCCCGGGACTAGCGTACAAGAGACCCAGTACTTC.

Turning to this clone: Other DNA sequences in this sample translate to the same CDR3. V usage is TRBV28 and J usage is TRBJ2-5, with D possibly being TRBD2 (5 bases). Between the trimmed V and J ends, which lost 3 bases and 2 bases, there was a span of 7 bases. Looked up from germline, CDR1 is MDHEN and CDR2 is SYDVKM. CDR3 size: 13 residues. The CDR3 reads CASSFSGQETQYF. The CDR3 coding sequence is TGTGCCAGCAGTTTTTCGGGGCAAGAGACCCAGTACTTC.

This rearrangement joins TRBV30 to TRBJ1-4; 9 bases agree with TRBD1. The CDR3 is 16 amino acids. Germline V gene data show CDR1 as GTSNPN and CDR2 as SVGIG (reference sequence). V was pared by 0 bases and J by 5 bases, with 7 bases of the junction left unmatched. The CDR3 DNA is TGTGCCTGGAGTGTGGGGACAGGGACGGGGAATGAAAAACTGTTTTTT. Translation: CAWSVGTGTGNEKLFF.